The 32 T cell receptor beta chains reported below all come from one sample, sequenced in a study of T cell repertoires in cytomegalovirus infection. Each CDR3 protein is one row after TCRdb ran MiXCR on the reads. The repertoire includes 150,000 to 200,000 distinct CDR3 sequences, approximately 15% of them detected once, and 25% to 30% sits in the top ten. The sample consisted of PBMCs. The source of these receptors is a human donor in good health (CMV status not recorded). Some clones in this sample may be carry-over from other donors' samples.

The chain carries TRBV7-2 and TRBJ1-2, with no clear D. There are 12 residues in the CDR3. V was cut by 5 bases and J by 7 bases, with 11 bases left in between. Germline CDR1 SGHTA, CDR2 FQGNSA. The CDR3 DNA reads as TGTGCCAGCAGCGGCGACACGACTGGCTACACCTTC. Its protein product is CASSGDTTGYTF.

In this sample, this clonotype turned up many times. The chain joins TRBV7-8 to TRBJ2-2; D not certain. The CDR3 contains 12 residues. Germline-derived CDR1 and CDR2 are SGHVS and FQNEAQ. V shed 0 bases and J shed 6 bases, with 2 bases lying between them. The CDR3 bases are TGTGCCAGCAGCTTAGCGCCCGGGGAGCTGTTTTTT. Protein: CASSLAPGELFF.

V gene TRBV11-2 combines with J gene TRBJ2-1; D ambiguous. The V gene lost 5 bases and the J gene lost 12 bases, with 17 bases spanning the gap. The CDR3 runs 13 residues. In germline, CDR1 is SGHAT, CDR2 FQNNGV. Here the CDR3 DNA reads TGTGCCAGCAGCCCCGTGACAATCTTAGGGCAGTTCTTC. It translates to CASSPVTILGQFF.

The chain combines TRBV18 with TRBJ1-5; D gene unclear. Germline V CDR1 and CDR2: KGHSH, LQKENI. With 2 bases removed from V and 2 bases from J, the gap between germline ends came to 7 bases. The CDR3 contains 14 residues. The CDR3 DNA is TGTGCCAGCTCACCAGAGGCAGGCAATCAGCCCCAGCATTTT. Residues: CASSPEAGNQPQHF.

The rearrangement joins TRBV18 to TRBJ1-1, with D maybe TRBD1 (5 bases). The length of the CDR3 is 17 residues. Germline assignment: CDR1 KGHSH and CDR2 LQKENI. Trimming pared 1 base from V and 5 bases from J, leaving 20 bases between. The CDR3: CASSPQNRGTTGTEAFF. The DNA of the CDR3 is TGTGCCAGCTCACCACAAAACCGGGGGACCACGGGGACTGAAGCTTTCTTT.

There are a few counts of this clonotype. This chain links TRBV12-3 or TRBV12-4 with TRBJ1-2; 7 positions agree with TRBD1. With V trimmed by 5 bases and J by 4 bases, 4 bases remained unmatched. The CDR3 length is 13 residues. The CDR3 nucleotides read TGTGCCAGCAGTCGACAGGGAGGCTATGGCTACACCTTC. Residues: CASSRQGGYGYTF.

This clonotype has just a few counts. The gene calls are TRBV29-1 and TRBJ2-1; 14 bases agree with TRBD2. V gave up 7 bases and J gave up 2 bases; unmatched junction bases: 4. The CDR3 has 15 amino acids. Germline CDR1 is SQVTM and CDR2 is ANQGSEA. The CDR3 DNA follows: TGCAGCGGGACTAGCGGGAGGTTAGCCTACAATGAGCAGTTCTTC. Its translation is CSGTSGRLAYNEQFF.

This clonotype was observed many times. CDR3 region: CASSPGQGTDTQYF. The CDR3, as DNA: TGTGCCAGCAGTCCCGGACAGGGCACAGATACGCAGTATTTT. The rearrangement links TRBV28 to TRBJ2-3; the match to TRBD1 covers 7 bases. There are 14 residues in the CDR3. Germline V gene data show CDR1 as MDHEN and CDR2 as SYDVKM. J was trimmed by 1 base and V by 5 bases; bases with no gene match: 3. Using reference TRBV28 and TRBJ2-3 for the parts outside the CDR3, the full variable domain is DVKVTQSSRYLVKRTGEKVFLECVQDMDHENMFWYRQDPGLGLRLIYFSYDVKMKEKGDIPEGYSVSREKKERFSLILESASTNQTSMYLCASSPGQGTDTQYFGPGTRLTVL.

The V gene is TRBV7-3, the J gene TRBJ2-3, with a weak D call TRBD2 (5 bases). V lost 5 bases, J lost 6 bases, and 18 bases lay in between. CDR1 and CDR2 from the germline V gene are SGHTA and FQGTGA. CDR3 size: 15 residues. The DNA of the CDR3 is TGTGCCAGCAGCCCCCGGGGTAGCTCCTCGGATACGCAGTATTTT. It yields the protein CASSPRGSSSDTQYF.

The chain combines TRBV28 with TRBJ2-5; TRBD2 matches at 7 bases. Trimming at V came to 5 bases and at J to 4 bases, leaving 13 bases not matched to a gene. CDR3 size: 16 residues. Germline V lookup: CDR1 MDHEN, CDR2 SYDVKM. CDR3 in DNA: TGTGCCAGCAGTCCCATGGGGGGGGGGAAGGGAGAGACCCAGTACTTC. Translation: CASSPMGGGKGETQYF.

This clonotype was detected many times. The chain carries TRBV6-5 and TRBJ1-1; a possible D gene is TRBD1 (5 bases). With 0 bases removed from V and 7 bases from J, the gap between germline ends came to 18 bases. The CDR3 loop spans 16 amino acids. The V gene's germline CDR1 is MNHEY and CDR2 SVGAGI. CDR3 DNA: TGTGCCAGCAGTTACTCGACAGTTCTCGGTCCCATTGAAGCTTTCTTT. This codes for CASSYSTVLGPIEAFF.

This clonotype was recorded many times. The chain joins TRBV18 to TRBJ1-1; no clear D gene. Germline CDR1 is KGHSH and CDR2 is LQKENI. The length of the CDR3 is 14 residues. The ends were cut back, 5 bases at V and 4 bases at J, with 14 bases in the middle. The CDR3 region is CASSSGVLGTEAFF. The CDR3 DNA reads as TGTGCCAGCTCATCGGGAGTGTTGGGCACTGAAGCTTTCTTT. Full variable domain (rest looked up from reference TRBV18 and TRBJ1-1): NAGVMQNPRHLVRRRGQEARLRCSPMKGHSHVYWYRQLPEEGLKFMVYLQKENIIDESGMPKERFSAEFPKEGPSILRIQQVVRGDSAAYFCASSSGVLGTEAFFGQGTRLTVV.

This clonotype was detected many times. The chain links TRBV7-8 to TRBJ1-4; D is perhaps TRBD1 (6 bases). V was trimmed by 1 base and J by 8 bases, leaving 14 bases between them. CDR1 and CDR2 (germline): SGHVS, FQNEAQ. The CDR3 spans 15 residues. DNA of the CDR3: TGTGCCAGCAGCTTAGAAGGGGGGCAACGGGAAAAACTGTTTTTT. Translated, it gives CASSLEGGQREKLFF. Full variable domain (rest looked up from reference TRBV7-8 and TRBJ1-4): GAGVSQSPRYKVAKRGQDVALRCDPISGHVSLFWYQQALGQGPEFLTYFQNEAQLDKSGLPSDRFFAERPEGSVSTLKIQRTQQEDSAVYLCASSLEGGQREKLFFGSGTQLSVL.

This clonotype was picked up many times. This rearrangement joins TRBV7-3 to TRBJ2-1; D possibly matches TRBD1 or TRBD2 (7 bases each). Trimming stripped 5 bases from V and 5 bases from J, with 16 bases between. Germline assignment: CDR1 SGHTA and CDR2 FQGTGA. The CDR3 covers 15 residues. CDR3 region: CASSVRGDRNNEQFF. The CDR3 DNA sequence: TGTGCCAGCAGCGTCCGGGGGGACAGAAACAATGAGCAGTTCTTC. The entire variable domain, with the rest obtained from reference TRBV7-3 and TRBJ2-1, is as follows: GAGVSQTPSNKVTEKGKYVELRCDPISGHTALYWYRQSLGQGPEFLIYFQGTGAADDSGLPNDRFFAVRPEGSVSTLKIQRTERGDSAVYLCASSVRGDRNNEQFFGPGTRLTVL.

This clonotype was observed at least ten times. The chain couples TRBV7-2 to TRBJ2-3; 8 bases map to TRBD2. Germline CDR1 SGHTA, CDR2 FQGNSA. With V trimmed by 5 bases and J by 6 bases, 7 bases remained unmatched. CDR3 size: 14 residues. DNA for the CDR3: TGTGCCAGCAGCGTTGGGACTAGTGGGGATACGCAGTATTTT. It codes for CASSVGTSGDTQYF.

This clonotype was detected ten times or more. The chain links TRBV2 to TRBJ1-1; D is perhaps TRBD1 (5 bases). CDR1 is SNHLY and CDR2 is FYNNEI in the germline V gene. V shed 10 bases and J shed 2 bases, with 14 bases lying between them. The CDR3 covers 13 residues. The CDR3 is CATTGVGNTEAFF. The CDR3 bases are TGTGCCACCACGGGGGTCGGAAACACTGAAGCTTTCTTT.

The J gene is TRBJ2-1, the V gene TRBV18; the match to TRBD1 covers 10 bases. V shed 4 bases, J shed 5 bases, and the junction held 5 bases outside the gene matches. This CDR3 region has 15 residues. Germline loops: CDR1 KGHSH, CDR2 LQKENI. In DNA form, the CDR3 reads TGTGCCAGCTCACGGACAGGGGGGGACCACAATGAGCAGTTCTTC. It is translated as CASSRTGGDHNEQFF.

The table lists this clonotype with many counts. CDR3 region: CASSLRWTEAFF. For the CDR3, the DNA is TGTGCCAGCAGCTTACGATGGACTGAAGCTTTCTTT. The gene calls are TRBV7-2 and TRBJ1-1; D gene ambiguous. Germline loops: CDR1 SGHTA, CDR2 FQGNSA. There are 12 residues in the CDR3. V was trimmed by 2 bases and J by 5 bases, leaving 6 bases between them.

A word on this clonotype: The junction differs from germline at one of its ends, possibly a read error. This chain uses TRBV12-5 with TRBJ2-3, with D possibly TRBD1 on 5 matching bases. The germline V gene encodes CDR1 LGHNT and CDR2 FRNRAP. CDR3 size: 14 residues. CDR3 nucleotides: TGTGCTAGTGGTCCCTGGGGCCAAACAGAGACGCAGTATTTT. Amino acid sequence: CASGPWGQTETQYF.

The rearrangement links TRBV20-1 to TRBJ2-7; 12 bases map to TRBD2. The CDR3 is made up of 17 amino acids. The V and J ends lost 0 bases and 5 bases, in that order; junction bases with no gene match: 11. Germline V gives CDR1 DFQATT, CDR2 SNEGSKA (reference sequence). The CDR3 loop reads CSARDSPRLAGEDEQYF. CDR3 coding DNA: TGCAGTGCTAGAGATTCCCCCAGACTAGCGGGAGAGGACGAGCAGTACTTC.

Ten or more counts support this clonotype. This rearrangement joins TRBV7-2 to TRBJ2-6; TRBD2 aligns across 7 bases. V was pared by 3 bases and J by 0 bases, with 5 bases of the junction left unmatched. There are 17 residues in the CDR3. Germline CDR1 reads SGHTA; CDR2 reads FQGNSA. This CDR3 is CASSFGGGSSGANVLTF. The CDR3 bases are TGTGCCAGCAGCTTTGGGGGGGGGAGCTCTGGGGCCAACGTCCTGACTTTC.

Ten or more counts support this clonotype. The J gene is TRBJ1-2, the V gene TRBV7-3; D ambiguous. The germline V and J ends were trimmed by 0 bases and 2 bases, with 10 bases remaining between them. Germline CDR1 SGHTA, CDR2 FQGTGA. CDR3 length: 15 amino acids. The CDR3 region is CASSLTGNNNYGYTF. The CDR3, as DNA: TGTGCCAGCAGCTTAACGGGGAACAACAACTATGGCTACACCTTC.

This clonotype occurred many times. The chain combines TRBV28 with TRBJ1-4; D remains ambiguous. The CDR3 length is 22 residues. Germline loops: CDR1 MDHEN, CDR2 SYDVKM. Trimming shortened V by 1 base and J by 8 bases, and 35 bases separated the two germline ends. The CDR3 spells CASSLFSQFILTVRWDGEKLFF. In DNA form, the CDR3 reads TGTGCCAGCAGTTTATTCTCCCAGTTTATTCTAACAGTGAGATGGGATGGGGAAAAACTGTTTTTT. The full variable domain, its missing parts supplied by reference TRBV28 and TRBJ1-4, is DVKVTQSSRYLVKRTGEKVFLECVQDMDHENMFWYRQDPGLGLRLIYFSYDVKMKEKGDIPEGYSVSREKKERFSLILESASTNQTSMYLCASSLFSQFILTVRWDGEKLFFGSGTQLSVL.

This clonotype showed up just a few times. V is TRBV4-1 and J is TRBJ1-6, with no clear D. In germline, CDR1 is MGHRA, CDR2 YSYEKL. Deletions cut 0 bases from V and 0 bases from J, with 6 bases between. The CDR3 runs to 16 residues. CDR3 bases: TGCGCCAGCAGCCAAGATGGAAGCTCCTATAATTCACCCCTCCACTTT. It specifies CASSQDGSSYNSPLHF.

V usage is TRBV28 and J usage is TRBJ1-2; D is unclear. The V and J ends lost 3 bases and 8 bases respectively, with 22 bases between them. This CDR3 spans 16 amino acids. The germline gives CDR1 MDHEN, CDR2 SYDVKM. The CDR3 reads CASSFGSVTPEGGYTF. The CDR3 DNA follows: TGTGCCAGCAGTTTTGGCTCTGTAACCCCAGAGGGAGGCTACACCTTC.

This clonotype was observed at least ten times. This rearrangement joins TRBV6-2 or TRBV6-3 to TRBJ2-6, with 10 nucleotides matching TRBD2. Germline CDR1 reads MNHEY; CDR2 reads SVGEGT. J lost 2 bases, V lost 7 bases, and 8 bases had no gene match. This CDR3 comprises 17 residues. CDR3 region: CASKWIAGGTGANVLTF. The CDR3 DNA follows: TGTGCCAGCAAATGGATAGCGGGAGGAACTGGGGCCAACGTCCTGACTTTC.

The genes are TRBV6-6 and TRBJ1-1, with no clear D. This CDR3 is 12 amino acids long. Per the germline V gene, CDR1 is MNHNY and CDR2 is SVGAGI (reference sequence). Trimming took 8 bases from V and 4 from J, leaving 11 bases between them. The chain's CDR3 is CASHPLGTEAFF. The CDR3 DNA sequence: TGTGCCAGCCATCCCTTGGGCACTGAAGCTTTCTTT.

This clonotype appeared a few times. This CDR3 is CASSAQQKAFF. The CDR3 DNA sequence: TGTGCCAGCAGCGCTCAACAGAAAGCTTTCTTT. V is TRBV11-2 and J is TRBJ1-1; D is ambiguous. Germline V gene lookup returns CDR1 SGHAT and CDR2 FQNNGV. V gave up 5 bases and J gave up 9 bases, with 10 bases separating them. The CDR3 totals 11 residues.

V is TRBV29-1 and J is TRBJ1-6; TRBD1 matches 7 bases. Looked up from germline, CDR1 is SQVTM and CDR2 is ANQGSEA. The V and J ends lost 5 bases and 7 bases, in that order; junction bases with no gene match: 8. CDR3 size: 14 residues. CDR3 DNA sequence: TGCAGCGTTCAACTGGGACAGTCAAATTCACCCCTCCACTTT. As protein: CSVQLGQSNSPLHF.

CDR3: CATSRDRVGELFF. The DNA of the CDR3 is TGTGCCACCAGCAGAGACAGGGTCGGGGAGCTGTTTTTT. This chain joins TRBV15 and TRBJ2-2; D possibly corresponds to TRBD1 (5 bases). Germline V gives CDR1 LNHNV, CDR2 YYDKDF (reference sequence). The CDR3 has 13 amino acids. Trimming took off 0 bases at V and 7 bases at J, with 6 bases between the two ends.

The chain carries TRBV28 and TRBJ2-2; tentatively, D is TRBD2 (6 bases). In germline, CDR1 is MDHEN, CDR2 SYDVKM. This CDR3 has 14 residues. V lost 3 bases, J lost 4 bases, and 9 bases lay in between. The CDR3 protein is CASSFEEGTGELFF. In DNA form, the CDR3 reads TGTGCCAGCAGTTTCGAGGAGGGCACCGGGGAGCTGTTTTTT.

In its sample, this clonotype was seen many times. The J gene is TRBJ2-2, the V gene TRBV6-2 or TRBV6-3, with 11 bases fitting TRBD2. The CDR3 sequence is 18 residues long. Per the germline V gene, CDR1 is MNHEY and CDR2 is SVGEGT. V lost 5 bases and J lost 3; bases outside the gene matches: 11. In nucleotides, the CDR3 is TGTGCCAGCAGTACAACCCCCTTAGCGGGAGGGTACACCGGGGAGCTGTTTTTT. Amino acid sequence: CASSTTPLAGGYTGELFF.